The 27 T cell receptor beta chains listed next were all sequenced from one sample in a study of control samples from healthy donors and cancer patients. Assay: immunoSEQ multiplex PCR; the TCRdb copy retains only in-frame clones and omits some. The data show about 220,000 clones, over 90% seen once. The source material was blood. The receptors shown here come from a man in his forties or fifties in good health.

The chain joins TRBV2 to TRBJ1-5, with TRBD1 as a possible D gene (6 bases). V was clipped by 10 bases and J by 6 bases, with 19 bases between them. This CDR3 has 14 residues. From germline, CDR1 is SNHLY and CDR2 FYNNEI. DNA of the CDR3: TGTGCCACCACCCAACAGGGCTTAGGTCAGCCCCAGCATTTT. Translation: CATTQQGLGQPQHF.

This rearrangement joins TRBV7-9 to TRBJ1-4, with TRBD1 matching over 10 bases. CDR1 and CDR2 from the germline V gene are SEHNR and FQNEAQ (reference sequence). V lost 3 bases, J lost 5 bases, and 3 bases stayed unmatched. The CDR3 runs to 15 residues. CDR3 DNA: TGTGCCAGCAGCTTTGGGGGACAGGGGAATGAAAAACTGTTTTTT. Translated: CASSFGGQGNEKLFF.

This sequence joins TRBV4-1 and TRBJ1-5; weak D call: TRBD1 (6 bases). Germline CDR1 reads MGHRA; CDR2 reads YSYEKL. The ends were cut back, 2 bases at V and 4 bases at J, with 9 bases in the middle. The CDR3 has 14 amino acids. The CDR3: CASSQPTGNQPQHF. The CDR3 DNA is TGCGCCAGCAGCCAACCTACAGGGAATCAGCCCCAGCATTTT.

The gene calls are TRBV18 and TRBJ2-1, with TRBD1 matching over 9 bases. CDR3 length: 15 residues. The V segment lost 1 base and the J segment 5 bases; nucleotides outside the gene matches: 3. Per the germline V gene, CDR1 is KGHSH and CDR2 is LQKENI. CDR3 sequence (DNA): TGTGCCAGCTCACCACGGACAGGGGACAACAATGAGCAGTTCTTC. This sequence encodes CASSPRTGDNNEQFF.

In nucleotides, the CDR3 is TGCAGTGCTAGTCGGGCGGCTAATCAGCCCCAGCATTTT. The encoded protein is CSASRAANQPQHF. J is TRBJ1-5 and V is TRBV20-1; D remains ambiguous. CDR1 is DFQATT, CDR2 SNEGSKA, per germline (reference sequence). The CDR3 is made up of 13 amino acids. Trimming pared 3 bases from V and 4 bases from J, leaving 10 bases between.

The genes are TRBV7-2 and TRBJ1-1; the D is unclear. CDR1 SGHTA and CDR2 FQGNSA come from the germline V gene. V was trimmed by 5 bases and J by 0 bases, leaving 16 bases between them. The CDR3 totals 16 residues. The CDR3 nucleotides read TGTGCCAGCAGCCCAGACTGGGGAAGAGTGAACACTGAAGCTTTCTTT. Its translation: CASSPDWGRVNTEAFF. The full variable domain, rest sourced from reference TRBV7-2 and TRBJ1-1, is GAGVSQSPSNKVTEKGKDVELRCDPISGHTALYWYRQSLGQGLEFLIYFQGNSAPDKSGLPSDRFSAERTGGSVSTLTIQRTQQEDSAVYLCASSPDWGRVNTEAFFGQGTRLTVV.

The chain links TRBV3-1 (or the pseudogene TRBV3-2) to TRBJ2-5; TRBD1 or TRBD2 may be the D gene (6 bases each). Germline V gene lookup returns CDR1 LGHDT and CDR2 YNNKEL (reference sequence). Trimming pared 3 bases from V and 2 bases from J, leaving 13 bases between. CDR3 length: 15 residues. The CDR3 region is CASSHPGGGQETQYF. CDR3 sequence (DNA): TGTGCCAGCAGCCACCCCGGAGGGGGTCAAGAGACCCAGTACTTC.

This clone was counted once. The chain has TRBV19 and TRBJ1-2; 9 bases agree with TRBD1. V dropped 9 bases and J dropped 2; count of bases not matched to a gene: 4. The CDR3 loop spans 13 amino acids. The V gene's germline CDR1 is LNHDA and CDR2 SQIVND (reference sequence). In nucleotides, the CDR3 is TGTGCCAGGGCGGGACAGGGAAACTATGGCTACACCTTC. Protein product: CARAGQGNYGYTF.

The CDR3 protein is CASSLANAGVNEQYF. CDR3 in DNA: TGCGCCAGCAGCTTGGCCAACGCGGGGGTTAACGAGCAGTACTTC. The gene calls are TRBV5-1 and TRBJ2-7, with 7 bases lining up with TRBD2. The CDR3 is 15 residues long. The germline V gene has CDR1 SGHRS and CDR2 YFSETQ. V trimming: 0 bases; J trimming: 5 bases; junction bases outside the gene matches: 8.

V and J are TRBV28 and TRBJ1-1; D is undetermined. Trimming left V 7 bases short and J 4 bases short, with 10 bases between. This CDR3 region has 12 residues. Germline CDR1 MDHEN, CDR2 SYDVKM. CDR3 region: CASIRTGTEAFF. CDR3 coding DNA: TGTGCCAGCATCCGTACGGGCACTGAAGCTTTCTTT.

This chain uses TRBV5-4 with TRBJ1-1; D is perhaps TRBD1 (5 bases). V was cut by 0 bases and J by 1 base, with 7 bases left in between. The CDR3 runs 14 residues. Germline V CDR1 and CDR2: SGHNT, YYREEE (reference sequence). The CDR3 DNA follows: TGTGCCAGCAGCTTGGGGGGCCCGAACACTGAAGCTTTCTTT. This gives the protein CASSLGGPNTEAFF.

The chain has TRBV7-9 and TRBJ2-1; possibly TRBD2 for D (5 bases). Trimming pared 6 bases from V and 6 bases from J, leaving 15 bases between. Germline V CDR1 and CDR2: SEHNR, FQNEAQ (reference sequence). The CDR3 covers 14 residues. The CDR3 here is CASRPSAAGNEQFF. The CDR3 region has the DNA TGTGCCAGCAGGCCCTCCGCTGCGGGCAATGAGCAGTTCTTC.

DNA of the CDR3: TGTGCCAGCAGCCTGGGTGGGGGGCCTCAAGAGACCCAGTACTTC. Amino acid sequence: CASSLGGGPQETQYF. This chain connects TRBV9 to TRBJ2-5; D possibly matches TRBD1 or TRBD2 (6 bases each). Germline CDR1 is SGDLS and CDR2 is YYNGEE. V lost 4 bases to trimming and J lost 2 bases, with 15 bases between them. The CDR3 sequence is 15 residues long.

This chain links TRBV5-1 with TRBJ2-2, with D possibly matching TRBD1 (7 bases). Looked up from germline, CDR1 is SGHRS and CDR2 is YFSETQ. Trimming pared 9 bases from V and 3 bases from J, leaving 12 bases between. This CDR3 has 13 residues. The CDR3 reads CATAGQYTGELFF. CDR3 DNA sequence: TGCGCCACCGCGGGACAGTACACCGGGGAGCTGTTTTTT.

This clone was seen once. The CDR3 loop is CASSPLSRGGTGELFF. CDR3 DNA sequence: TGCGCCAGCAGCCCCCTGAGCCGGGGGGGAACCGGGGAGCTGTTTTTT. The rearrangement uses TRBV4-1 and TRBJ2-2; 8 bases are a match to TRBD2. Germline CDR1 is MGHRA and CDR2 is YSYEKL. The CDR3 has 16 residues. V was clipped by 4 bases and J by 5 bases; unmatched bases: 9.

The rearrangement joins TRBV19 to TRBJ2-2; TRBD2 is a possible D gene (6 bases). The CDR3 covers 14 residues. Trimming took off 0 bases at V and 5 bases at J, with 7 bases between the two ends. Germline V gene sequence: CDR1 LNHDA, CDR2 SQIVND (reference sequence). As DNA, the CDR3 is TGTGCCAGTAGTATAGACGGAGGGACCGGGGAGCTGTTTTTT. Its protein product is CASSIDGGTGELFF.

This sequence joins TRBV6-5 and TRBJ1-1; 9 nucleotides align to TRBD1. The CDR3 is 15 amino acids. The ends lost 5 bases at V and 6 bases at J; junction bases unmatched: 10. Per germline, CDR1 MNHEY and CDR2 SVGAGI. The DNA of the CDR3 is TGTGCCAGCAGTCCCGGACAGGGGATTTGGGCTGAAGCTTTCTTT. It yields the protein CASSPGQGIWAEAFF.

The J gene is TRBJ1-6, the V gene TRBV2; 8 nucleotides match TRBD1. The CDR3 consists of 15 residues. Germline V gene data show CDR1 as SNHLY and CDR2 as FYNNEI. After removal of 2 bases from V and 14 bases from J, the junction contained 11 bases not matched to a gene. The CDR3 protein is CASSETTGERRSLHF. As DNA, the CDR3 is TGTGCCAGCAGTGAAACGACAGGGGAGCGGCGGTCCCTCCACTTT.

This clone occurred once. The genes are TRBV24-1 and TRBJ1-2, with 8 bases that match TRBD1. Germline values: CDR1 KGHDR, CDR2 SFDVKD. The CDR3 is 14 residues long. V lost 4 bases and J lost 7; bases outside the gene matches: 7. CDR3 DNA sequence: TGTGCCACCAGTGACGCCGGACAGGGAGGTGGCTACACCTTC. Translation gives CATSDAGQGGGYTF.

Here the CDR3 reads CSAREQGVGNTIYF. In DNA, the CDR3 is TGCAGTGCTCGTGAACAGGGGGTCGGAAACACCATATATTTT. The chain employs TRBV20-1 and TRBJ1-3; 8 bases map to TRBD1. This CDR3 contains 14 residues. V was pared by 5 bases and J by 4 bases, with 7 bases of the junction left unmatched. Germline CDR1 DFQATT, CDR2 SNEGSKA (reference sequence).

Note on this clone: This CDR3 is also generated by other DNA sequences in the sample. The CDR3 sequence is CASSQADRVGGYTF. CDR3 coding DNA: TGCGCCAGCAGCCAAGCTGACAGGGTAGGTGGCTACACCTTC. The genes are TRBV4-1 and TRBJ1-2, with 7 positions matching TRBD1. The CDR3 sequence is 14 residues long. Trimming took 1 base from V and 7 from J; bases not matched to a gene: 6. Germline CDR1 MGHRA, CDR2 YSYEKL.

This clone was seen only once. The chain uses TRBV13 and TRBJ2-7, with 7 nucleotides matching TRBD1. The J segment lost 0 bases and the V segment lost 5 bases, leaving 4 bases of the junction unmatched. The CDR3 covers 14 residues. CDR1 and CDR2 from the germline V gene are PRHDT and FYEKMQ (reference sequence). CDR3 DNA sequence: TGTGCCAGCAGCAAACAGGGGAGCTCCTACGAGCAGTACTTC. This gives the protein CASSKQGSSYEQYF.

V usage is TRBV28 and J usage is TRBJ1-4; D is possibly TRBD1 (5 bases). CDR1 MDHEN and CDR2 SYDVKM come from the germline V gene. The CDR3 runs to 16 residues. Trimming took 6 bases from V and 0 from J, leaving 14 bases between them. The chain's CDR3 is CASRSWDAATNEKLFF. The CDR3 DNA reads as TGTGCCAGCAGAAGCTGGGACGCCGCAACTAATGAAAAACTGTTTTTT.

The chain couples TRBV24-1 to TRBJ2-2; maybe TRBD2 (5 bases). This CDR3 contains 13 residues. Germline CDR1 reads KGHDR; CDR2 reads SFDVKD. Trimming cost V 10 bases and J 1 base, with 9 bases left between them. CDR3 protein: CATGDLNTGELFF. CDR3 coding DNA: TGTGCCACGGGAGACCTGAACACCGGGGAGCTGTTTTTT.

This clone came up a few times. J is TRBJ1-5 and V is TRBV19; the D is unclear. In germline, CDR1 is LNHDA, CDR2 SQIVND (reference sequence). The V and J ends lost 9 bases and 2 bases respectively, with 8 bases between them. The CDR3 consists of 12 residues. Written as DNA, the CDR3 is TGTGCCAGCCGAGGTCGCAATCAGCCCCAGCATTTT. Translating gives CASRGRNQPQHF.

The chain is built from TRBV20-1 and TRBJ1-1, with D possibly TRBD1 on 5 matching bases. The germline V gene has CDR1 DFQATT and CDR2 SNEGSKA (reference sequence). V dropped 5 bases and J dropped 5 bases, with 9 bases sitting between them. The CDR3 contains 11 residues. CDR3 residues: CSAAGQTEAFF. The CDR3 nucleotides read TGCAGTGCTGCTGGACAAACTGAAGCTTTCTTT.

The V call is TRBV6-2 or TRBV6-3, the J call TRBJ2-5; tentative D call: TRBD1 (5 bases). TRBJ2-7 matches the DNA end more closely, so the J call is doubtful. The CDR3 spans 12 residues. The germline CDR1 and CDR2 sequences are MNHEY and SVGEGT. DNA of the CDR3: TGTGCCAGCAGTAGGACACTTTACGAGCAGTACTTC. As protein: CASSRTLYEQYF.